Listed below are T cell receptor beta chains from one sample, sequenced in a study of identical twins. TCRdb re-called the 5' RACE reads with MiXCR, one entry per CDR3 protein. The sample holds under 900,000 distinct CDR3 sequences, roughly an eighth seen once. A further study also used this sample, focusing on yellow fever vaccine responses in identical twins.

The sequenced material came from PBMCs. The receptors originated from a woman between 18 and 30 years old in good health. Each CDR3 is given without its conserved first and last residue. A D gene is named only where the DNA matches it firmly. Only part of the rows carry a size: once, few, many, or a class if the clone is expanded.

abundance,v_gene,d_gene,CDR3aa
NA,TRBV6-1,NA,ASIFTRETQY
many,TRBV20-1,TRBD1,SASDREGGTEAF
few,TRBV4-2,TRBD2,ASSLAELYEQY
NA,TRBV6-1,NA,ASSRERNQPQH
few,TRBV5-1,NA,ASSLAAGGEEKLF
few,TRBV20-1,NA,SARGQTANTEAF
many,TRBV5-1,NA,ASSSHLAPSPDTQY
NA,TRBV20-1,NA,SAGTNNQPQH
few,TRBV2,TRBD2,ASSEDVGGADTQY
many,TRBV29-1,NA,SVLIADQSTYEQY
NA,TRBV12-5,NA,ASGLTGLGKVNEQF
NA,TRBV18,TRBD1,ASSPIMTGVGGQETQY
NA,TRBV4-1,TRBD2,ASSLAARLAVQETQY
NA,TRBV7-2,TRBD1,ASSLALVTGDSNEQF
many,TRBV7-8,NA,ASSLVGTGNQPQH
few,TRBV7-9,NA,ASSLAGGNSVYNEQF
few,TRBV6-1,NA,ASRRTLTNTEAF
NA,TRBV18,NA,ASSPRGTGTSDTQY
NA,TRBV7-9,TRBD1,ASSLEAGGTEAF
few,TRBV2,TRBD1,ASYAGGNEQF
NA,TRBV27,TRBD1,ASGDTGGSPLH
NA,TRBV29-1,NA,SVPYDSYDYGYT
NA,TRBV28,NA,ASSLRLGETQY
NA,TRBV4-1,TRBD2,ASSREGPDEQF
NA,TRBV7-6,NA,ASSPGGFNQPQH
many,TRBV11-2,NA,ASSFRGGDEQF
many,TRBV6-6,NA,ASGEQPHYGYT
few,TRBV5-1,TRBD1,ASSLWTGGGYGYT
few,TRBV6-5,NA,ASSFQGIGYT
many,TRBV3-1,TRBD1,ASSLGQGGGQPQH
NA,TRBV6-5,TRBD2,ASSYSPREGRGEQF
NA,TRBV4-1,NA,ASSQVRAGEQF
few,TRBV7-9,TRBD1,ASSGPDRAKNIQY
few,TRBV7-3,NA,ASSLDSTVRGTLSTDTQY
few,TRBV6-2/TRBV6-3,NA,ASRPDRVNEKLF
few,TRBV12-3/TRBV12-4,NA,ASSLGAGPVAKNIQY
few,TRBV20-1,NA,SASGVNYNEQF
few,TRBV10-3,NA,AISERDSYTGELF
many,TRBV12-3/TRBV12-4,NA,ASSSLGGKSGYT
NA,TRBV15,TRBD2,ATSRVLAEQETQY
NA,TRBV5-1,TRBD2,ASSSGRRADTQY
few,TRBV2,TRBD1,ASNTGQGAYEQY
few,TRBV7-9,NA,ASSALIAKNIQY
many,TRBV7-8,NA,ASLRDGSSYNEQF
few,TRBV5-1,TRBD1,ASSPSQGYSEAF
many,TRBV5-1,NA,ASSLARGPNEQF
few,TRBV3-1,TRBD2,ASSRGGPAL
many,TRBV29-1,NA,SVPRLEGNEQF
NA,TRBV5-1,TRBD1,ASSPPGQGILTGANVLT
NA,TRBV6-5,TRBD1,ASSYYRGVTGELF
NA,TRBV10-3,NA,AISGTGSTEAF
few,TRBV2,TRBD1,ACRGGGASNQPQH
few,TRBV6-1,TRBD2,ASRDGTSGTTGELF
many,TRBV7-8,NA,ASSLQGSGYYNEQF
few,TRBV10-2,NA,ASSESWVIGTDTQY
few,TRBV3-1,TRBD1,ATGQGLSTDTQY
NA,TRBV20-1,TRBD2,SARVPGGRYEQF
NA,TRBV11-2,TRBD1,ASSLIQGQGQSEQF
few,TRBV5-1,TRBD1,ASSTGQTAYEQY
many,TRBV21-1,NA,ASPRATNEKLF